This T cell receptor beta chain derives from a study of blood T cell repertoires in COVID-19. Study as a whole: Specimens from acute and convalescent COVID-19 originated in the United States, Italy and Spain. T cells, B-cell-depleted T cells, or PBMCs provided the cDNA or gDNA that served as material.

The germline V gene has CDR1 SGHNT and CDR2 YENEEA. CDR3 size: 15 residues. V shed 1 base and J 7 bases; nucleotides not matched to a gene: 6. Original processing methods: Reference gene primer amplification in the assay estimated nucleated cell counts. This table comes from immunoSEQ multiplex PCR, and its TCRdb copy is limited to in-frame clones, with some not included. Clone size and V and J calls were adopted from that table, with D and trimming inferred from the DNA. The sample includes fewer than 80,000 clones, approximately 80% seen only once; the top ten take more than 10%. V and J are TRBV11-3 and TRBJ2-1; 8 bases align to TRBD1. This clonotype was obtained from a man aged 50 to 60 with COVID-19, enrolled during active disease. The sequencing sample was made of peripheral blood. For the CDR3, the DNA is TGTGCCAGCAGCTTAGGGCAGGGGGCCTGGAATGAGCAGTTCTTC. Encoded protein: CASSLGQGAWNEQFF.